What follows are 11 T cell receptor beta chains derived from one specimen sequenced in a study of beta chain features in type 1 diabetes. Expressed TCRB transcripts were sequenced because the isolated RNA had all been reverse transcribed beforehand. Some clones are missing from TCRdb's copy, which holds only in-frame ones; the method was immunoSEQ multiplex PCR. This sample has hundreds of thousands of clones, with under 15% found just once. Overall study findings and caveats: Moderate yet significant TCRB CDR3 shortening was seen in Type 1 diabetes patients in all four CD4+ subsets.

The antigens for these receptors are not known. Sequencing used naive CD4+ T cells from blood. Receptors originate from a man between 18 and 29 years old with type 1 diabetes.

V and J are TRBV19 and TRBJ1-2, with no clear D. This CDR3 contains 13 residues. The germline V gene encodes CDR1 LNHDA and CDR2 SQIVND (reference sequence). Trimming cost V 5 bases and J 3 bases, with 10 bases left between them. For the CDR3, the DNA is TGTGCCAGTAGTGGCCGGGAATACTATGGCTACACCTTC. Residues: CASSGREYYGYTF. Looking up the rest from reference TRBV19 and TRBJ1-2 gives the full variable domain: DGGITQSPKYLFRKEGQNVTLSCEQNLNHDAMYWYRQDPGQGLRLIYYSQIVNDFQKGDIAEGYSVSREKKESFPLTVTSAQKNPTAFYLCASSGREYYGYTFGSGTRLTVV.

This clone was seen only a few times. This chain connects TRBV6-1 to TRBJ1-2, with D unresolved. CDR1 is MNHNS, CDR2 SASEGT, per germline. With 4 bases removed from V and 2 bases from J, the gap between germline ends came to 5 bases. The CDR3 consists of 12 residues. In nucleotides, the CDR3 is TGTGCCAGCAGTGCGGAAAACTATGGCTACACCTTC. This translates into CASSAENYGYTF.

This clone was seen only a few times. The chain combines TRBV5-1 with TRBJ1-5; D is unclear. In germline, CDR1 is SGHRS, CDR2 YFSETQ. The germline V and J ends were trimmed by 0 bases and 5 bases, with 12 bases remaining between them. The CDR3 runs to 15 residues. CDR3 region: CASSLEGDRYQPQHF. Here the CDR3 DNA reads TGCGCCAGCAGCTTGGAGGGAGACCGCTATCAGCCCCAGCATTTT.

Only a few counts were recorded for this clone. V and J are TRBV7-9 and TRBJ1-2; the D is unclear. The germline V gene encodes CDR1 SEHNR and CDR2 FQNEAQ (reference sequence). Deletions cut 6 bases from V and 12 bases from J, with 5 bases between. The CDR3 loop spans 8 amino acids. CDR3 coding DNA: TGTGCCAGCAGTCTAGACACCTTC. Translated: CASSLDTF. The full variable domain, with the rest looked up from reference TRBV7-9 and TRBJ1-2, is DTGVSQNPRHKITKRGQNVTFRCDPISEHNRLYWYRQTLGQGPEFLTYFQNEAQLEKSRLLSDRFSAERPKGSFSTLEIQRTEQGDSAMYLCASSLDTFGSGTRLTVV.

The J gene is TRBJ2-1, the V gene TRBV5-1; D call uncertain. Germline CDR1 reads SGHRS; CDR2 reads YFSETQ. Trimming removed 2 bases from V and 7 bases from J, with 7 bases in between. The CDR3 loop spans 12 amino acids. The CDR3 coding sequence is TGCGCCAGCAGCTTTATCAGGAATGAGCAGTTCTTC. This gives the protein CASSFIRNEQFF.

In the case of this clone: The junction shows a germline mismatch at one end, possibly a read error. The rearrangement uses TRBV7-7 and TRBJ2-2, with a tentative D call TRBD1 (6 bases). Germline CDR1 reads SSHAT; CDR2 reads FNYEAQ (reference sequence). CDR3 size: 14 residues. The CDR3 is CASSVQGLAGELFF. The CDR3 DNA follows: TGTGCTAGCAGCGTACAGGGTTTGGCCGGGGAGCTGTTTTTT.

This clone has more than one count but fewer than ten. This chain uses TRBV9 with TRBJ2-5; TRBD2 matches at 14 bases. The CDR3 covers 18 residues. Germline V CDR1 and CDR2: SGDLS, YYNGEE. The junction had 8 bases not matched to a gene; V was cut back by 4 bases and J by 0 bases. The CDR3 bases are TGTGCCAGCAGCCCCGGACTAGCGGGGGGCGGGTACCAAGAGACCCAGTACTTC. Amino acids: CASSPGLAGGGYQETQYF.

The V gene is TRBV2, the J gene TRBJ1-4; D possibly corresponds to TRBD1 (5 bases). V dropped 5 bases and J dropped 0 bases, with 10 bases sitting between them. CDR1 is SNHLY and CDR2 is FYNNEI in the germline V gene. CDR3 length: 15 amino acids. The CDR3 coding sequence is TGTGCCAGCAGTAAGGACACCGCAACTAATGAAAAACTGTTTTTT. Its translation is CASSKDTATNEKLFF.

This clone was observed a handful of times. The rearrangement uses TRBV6-6 and TRBJ2-6; D gene uncertain. The CDR3 is made up of 16 amino acids. From germline, CDR1 is MNHNY and CDR2 SVGAGI (reference sequence). V lost 6 bases to trimming and J lost 0 bases, with 12 bases between them. The CDR3 reads CASRLGGDSGANVLTF. The CDR3 nucleotides read TGTGCCAGCAGACTCGGTGGGGACTCTGGGGCCAACGTCCTGACTTTC.

This clone was counted only a few times. V gene TRBV19 combines with J gene TRBJ1-5; the D is unclear. V lost 0 bases, J lost 3 bases, and 9 bases lay in between. In germline, CDR1 is LNHDA, CDR2 SQIVND (reference sequence). The CDR3 has 15 residues. The CDR3 DNA is TGTGCCAGTAGTATAGATAAAGGGAACAATCAGCCCCAGCATTTT. This gives the protein CASSIDKGNNQPQHF.

The chain recombines TRBV2 with TRBJ1-4; the D gene is possibly TRBD1 (6 bases). This CDR3 is built from 14 residues. Trimming left V 6 bases short and J 2 bases short, with 10 bases between. Per the germline V gene, CDR1 is SNHLY and CDR2 is FYNNEI. The CDR3 DNA reads TGTGCCAGCAGACCCACAGGGACTAATGAAAAACTGTTTTTT. Translation: CASRPTGTNEKLFF.